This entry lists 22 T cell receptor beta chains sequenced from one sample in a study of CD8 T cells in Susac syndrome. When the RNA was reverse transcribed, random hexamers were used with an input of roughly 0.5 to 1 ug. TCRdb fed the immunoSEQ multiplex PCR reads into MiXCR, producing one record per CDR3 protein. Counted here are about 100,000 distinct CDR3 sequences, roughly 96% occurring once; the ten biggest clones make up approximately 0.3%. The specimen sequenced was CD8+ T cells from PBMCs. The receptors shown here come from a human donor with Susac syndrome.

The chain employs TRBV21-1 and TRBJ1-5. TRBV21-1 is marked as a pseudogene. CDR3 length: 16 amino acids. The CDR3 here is CASSKRSGYSNQPQHF. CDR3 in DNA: TGTGCCAGCAGCAAACGGTCAGGTTATAGCAATCAGCCCCAGCATTTT.

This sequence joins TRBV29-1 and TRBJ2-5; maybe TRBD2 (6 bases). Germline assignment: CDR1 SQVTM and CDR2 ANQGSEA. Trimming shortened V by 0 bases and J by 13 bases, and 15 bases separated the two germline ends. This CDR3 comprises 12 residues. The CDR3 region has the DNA TGCAGCGTTGAAGAAGGGGCGGGAAGGGGGTACTTC. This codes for CSVEEGAGRGYF.

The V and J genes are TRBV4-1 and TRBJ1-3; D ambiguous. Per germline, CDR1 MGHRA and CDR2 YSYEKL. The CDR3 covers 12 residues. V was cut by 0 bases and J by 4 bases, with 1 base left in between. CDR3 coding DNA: TGCGCCAGCAGCCAAGACGGAAACACCATATATTTT. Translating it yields CASSQDGNTIYF.

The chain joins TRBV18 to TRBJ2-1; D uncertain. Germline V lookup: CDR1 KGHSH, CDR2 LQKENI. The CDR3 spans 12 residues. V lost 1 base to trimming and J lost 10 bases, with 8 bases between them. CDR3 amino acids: CASSPLVVEQFF. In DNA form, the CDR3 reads TGTGCCAGCTCACCACTGGTAGTGGAGCAGTTCTTC. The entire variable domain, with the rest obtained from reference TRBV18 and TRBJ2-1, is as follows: NAGVMQNPRHLVRRRGQEARLRCSPMKGHSHVYWYRQLPEEGLKFMVYLQKENIIDESGMPKERFSAEFPKEGPSILRIQQVVRGDSAAYFCASSPLVVEQFFGPGTRLTVL.

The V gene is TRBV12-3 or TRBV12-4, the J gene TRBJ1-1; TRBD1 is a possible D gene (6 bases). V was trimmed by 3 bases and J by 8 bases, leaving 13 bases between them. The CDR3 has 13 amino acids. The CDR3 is CASSFLEGGEAFF. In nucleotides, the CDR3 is TGTGCCAGCAGTTTTTTGGAGGGGGGAGAAGCTTTCTTT.

CDR3 nucleotide sequence: TGTGCCAGCAGTTTTTATGAGCAGTTCTTC. Protein sequence: CASSFYEQFF. The chain is built from TRBV12-3 or TRBV12-4 and TRBJ2-1; unclear D gene. The CDR3 extends over 10 amino acids. V was cut by 3 bases and J by 8 bases, with 2 bases left in between.

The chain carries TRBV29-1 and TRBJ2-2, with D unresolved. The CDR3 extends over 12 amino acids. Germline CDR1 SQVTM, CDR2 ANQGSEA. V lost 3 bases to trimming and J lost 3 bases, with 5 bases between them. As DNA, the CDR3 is TGCAGCGTTGAGGGGTACACCGGGGAGCTGTTTTTT. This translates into CSVEGYTGELFF.

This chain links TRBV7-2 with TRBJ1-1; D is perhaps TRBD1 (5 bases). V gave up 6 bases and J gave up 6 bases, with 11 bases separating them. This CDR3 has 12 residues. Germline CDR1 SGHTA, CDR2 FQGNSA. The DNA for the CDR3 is TGTGCCAGCAGTGCAGGGTTGGCTGAAGCTTTCTTT. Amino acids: CASSAGLAEAFF.

The CDR3 DNA is TGTGCCAGCAGTCCGGGACTAGCGGCAACAGATACGCAGTATTTT. The encoded protein is CASSPGLAATDTQYF. The chain recombines TRBV28 with TRBJ2-3; TRBD2 matches 11 bases. Germline V gene lookup returns CDR1 MDHEN and CDR2 SYDVKM. V shed 5 bases and J 3 bases; nucleotides not matched to a gene: 4. This CDR3 has 15 residues.

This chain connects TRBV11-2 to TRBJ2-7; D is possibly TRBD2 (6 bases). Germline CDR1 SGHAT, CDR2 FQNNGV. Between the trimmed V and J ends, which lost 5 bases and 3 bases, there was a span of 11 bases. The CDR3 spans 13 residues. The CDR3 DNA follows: TGTGCCAGCAGCCCCGAGGGAGGCTACGAGCAGTACTTC. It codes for CASSPEGGYEQYF.

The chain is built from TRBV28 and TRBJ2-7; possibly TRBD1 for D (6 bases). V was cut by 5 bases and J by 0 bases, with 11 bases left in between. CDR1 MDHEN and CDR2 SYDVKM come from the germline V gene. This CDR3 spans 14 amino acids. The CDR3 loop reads CASSQQGSSYEQYF. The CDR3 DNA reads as TGTGCCAGCAGTCAGCAGGGGAGCTCCTACGAGCAGTACTTC.

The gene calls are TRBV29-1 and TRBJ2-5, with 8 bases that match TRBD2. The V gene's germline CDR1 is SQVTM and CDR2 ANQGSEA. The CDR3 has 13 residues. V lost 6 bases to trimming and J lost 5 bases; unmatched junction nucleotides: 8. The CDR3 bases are TGCAGCGTCCCCTCGCTAGCGGGCGAGACCCAGTACTTC. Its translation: CSVPSLAGETQYF.

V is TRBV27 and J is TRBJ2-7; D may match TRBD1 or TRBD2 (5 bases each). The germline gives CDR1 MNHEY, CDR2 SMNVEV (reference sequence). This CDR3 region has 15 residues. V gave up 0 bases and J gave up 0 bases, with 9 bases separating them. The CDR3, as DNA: TGTGCCAGCAGTTTATCGAGGGGTACCTCCTACGAGCAGTACTTC. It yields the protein CASSLSRGTSYEQYF.

Here the CDR3 DNA reads TGTGCCAGCACCCGGGACGGGAGCTCTGGGGCCAACGTCCTGACTTTC. It encodes CASTRDGSSGANVLTF. The chain couples TRBV3-1 to TRBJ2-6; D perhaps matches TRBD2 (6 bases). The CDR3 covers 16 residues. Deletions cut 7 bases from V and 0 bases from J, with 13 bases between. Germline CDR1 is LGHDT and CDR2 is YNNKEL (reference sequence).

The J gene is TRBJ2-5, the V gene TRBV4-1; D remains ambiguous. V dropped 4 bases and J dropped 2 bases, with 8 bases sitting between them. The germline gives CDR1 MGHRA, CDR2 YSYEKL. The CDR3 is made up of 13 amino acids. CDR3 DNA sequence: TGCGCCAGCAGCCCGGACGATCAAGAGACCCAGTACTTC. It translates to CASSPDDQETQYF.

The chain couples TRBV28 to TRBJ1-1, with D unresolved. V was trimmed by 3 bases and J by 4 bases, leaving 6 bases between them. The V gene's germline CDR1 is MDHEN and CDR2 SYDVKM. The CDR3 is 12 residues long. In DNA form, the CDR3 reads TGTGCCAGCAGTTTGGGGTCCACTGAAGCTTTCTTT. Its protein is CASSLGSTEAFF.

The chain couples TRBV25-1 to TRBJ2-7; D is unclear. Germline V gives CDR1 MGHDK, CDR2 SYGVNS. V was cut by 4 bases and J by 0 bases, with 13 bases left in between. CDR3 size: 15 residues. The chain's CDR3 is CASSVKLPSSYEQYF. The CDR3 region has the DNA TGTGCCAGCAGTGTTAAGCTTCCCTCCTCCTACGAGCAGTACTTC.

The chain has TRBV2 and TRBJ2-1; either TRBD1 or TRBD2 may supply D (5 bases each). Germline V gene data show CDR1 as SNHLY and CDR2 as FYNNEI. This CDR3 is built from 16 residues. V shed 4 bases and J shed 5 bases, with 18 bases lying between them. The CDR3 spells CASSAWQGRGNNEQFF. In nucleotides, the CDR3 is TGTGCCAGCAGTGCATGGCAGGGCCGGGGTAACAATGAGCAGTTCTTC.

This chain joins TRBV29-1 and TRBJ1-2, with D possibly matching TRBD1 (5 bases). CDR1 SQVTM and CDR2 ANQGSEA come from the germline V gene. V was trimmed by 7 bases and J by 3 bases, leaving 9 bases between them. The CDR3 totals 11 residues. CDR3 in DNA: TGCAGCGCCGGGGCGGACTATGGCTACACCTTC. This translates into CSAGADYGYTF.

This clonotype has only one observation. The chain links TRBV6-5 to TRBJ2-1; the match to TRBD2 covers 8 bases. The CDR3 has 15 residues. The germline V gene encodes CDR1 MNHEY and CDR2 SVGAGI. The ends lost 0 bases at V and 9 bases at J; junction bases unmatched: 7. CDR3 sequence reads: CASSYSSGSFSEQFF. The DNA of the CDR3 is TGTGCCAGCAGTTACTCGAGCGGGAGTTTTAGTGAGCAGTTCTTC.

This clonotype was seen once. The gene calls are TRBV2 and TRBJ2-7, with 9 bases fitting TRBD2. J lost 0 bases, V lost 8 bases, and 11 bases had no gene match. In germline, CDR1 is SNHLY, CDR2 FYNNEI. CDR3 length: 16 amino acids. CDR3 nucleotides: TGTGCCAGCTACGGACTAGCGTCCACCTACTCCTACGAGCAGTACTTC. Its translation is CASYGLASTYSYEQYF.

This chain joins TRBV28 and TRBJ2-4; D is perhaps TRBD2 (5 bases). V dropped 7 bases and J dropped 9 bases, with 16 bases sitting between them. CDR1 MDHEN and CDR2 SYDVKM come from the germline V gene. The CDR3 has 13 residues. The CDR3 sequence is CASTRRAVGIQYF. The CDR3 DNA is TGTGCCAGCACCCGGCGGGCCGTCGGCATTCAGTACTTC.